This T cell receptor (beta chain) appears in the sequencing data of a study of T cells in Graves' hyperthyroidism and ophthalmopathy. Findings of the study overall: Ophthalmopathy onset followed model prediction by a median approximately 5.9 months.

At least ten counts were recorded for this clonotype. Its antigen is undetermined. Amplification targeted TCR beta CDR3 regions from RNA transcripts. A set of HTBI primers served as the primers for a first-round RT-PCR of the TCR CDR3. TCRdb called the multiplex PCR reads again in MiXCR, with one record for every CDR3 protein. Here the sample spans roughly 660,000 distinct CDR3 sequences, 17% being singletons. The CDR3 consists of 13 residues. Trimming removed 7 bases at V and 3 bases at J, with 16 bases between. From germline, CDR1 is SQVTM and CDR2 ANQGSEA. The chain is built from TRBV29-1 and TRBJ2-7; D not certain. Sequenced material: blood. This sequence originates from a man aged 50 to 59 with Graves' hyperthyroidism. The CDR3 bases are TGCAGCGCTACGCACGAGAAAGACTACGAGCAGTACTTC. Translated: CSATHEKDYEQYF.